This TCR beta chain stems from a study of CD8 T cells in Susac syndrome. Treatment-naive patients with stable or active relapsing-remitting disease served as multiple sclerosis controls. TEMRA cells were enriched by FACS, and CD4+ and CD8+ T cells were negatively isolated. When the RNA was reverse transcribed, random hexamers were used with an input of roughly 0.45 to 1 ug. Coverage of TCR beta CDR3 amplification by immunoSEQ multiplex PCR extended to 54 Vbeta and 13 Jbeta. TCRdb reprocessed the immunoSEQ multiplex PCR reads with MiXCR, giving one entry per CDR3 protein. The sample has about 280,000 distinct CDR3 sequences, about 88% seen once. Germline CDR1 and CDR2: LGHDT and YNNKEL (reference sequence). Germline trimming cut 5 bases from V and 3 bases from J; bases unmatched to any gene: 12. The CDR3 is 16 residues long.

This chain links TRBV3-1 with TRBJ2-7; 8 bases match TRBD1. This clonotype originated in a human donor with multiple sclerosis. The sequenced material came from CD8+ T cells from PBMCs. The CDR3 region has the DNA TGTGCCAGCAGCTCTGCCGGGACAGGATACCTCTACGAGCAGTACTTC. Encoded protein: CASSSAGTGYLYEQYF.